These 26 T cell receptor beta chains were sequenced from one sample in a study of shared clonotypes between healthy human individuals. Naive CD8 cells lacked CD45RO and underwent positive selection for CCR7, leaving out terminally differentiated effector memory CD45RA+ cells. Repertoires were generated with immunoSEQ multiplex PCR, while TCRdb's copy carries only in-frame clones and drops some. The sample has just over 2,000,000 clones, about 95% seen once. What was sequenced was naive CD8+ T cells sorted from blood. The receptors originated from a man younger than 30 in good health.

In its sample, this clone was seen once. The genes are TRBV11-2 and TRBJ1-5; D remains ambiguous. Trimming took 0 bases from V and 7 from J, leaving 10 bases between them. This CDR3 spans 14 amino acids. In germline, CDR1 is SGHAT, CDR2 FQNNGV. The CDR3 nucleotides are TGTGCCAGCAGCTTAGAAGTAATCGGCCAGCCCCAGCATTTT. It translates to CASSLEVIGQPQHF.

This clone was seen just once. The rearrangement uses TRBV5-1 and TRBJ2-7, with a possible D match to TRBD2 (6 bases). The CDR3 is 15 residues long. Trimming removed 4 bases at V and 3 bases at J, with 17 bases between. In germline, CDR1 is SGHRS, CDR2 YFSETQ. DNA for the CDR3: TGCGCCAGCAGCCCGTCGGGGGACGATTACTACGAGCAGTACTTC. Protein product: CASSPSGDDYYEQYF.

The sample holds a few counts of this clone. At the DNA level, this CDR3 is encoded by other sequences in the same sample as well. The chain recombines TRBV9 with TRBJ2-5, with 7 nucleotides matching TRBD1. Germline V gene data show CDR1 as SGDLS and CDR2 as YYNGEE. With 3 bases clipped from V and 2 bases from J, the junction kept 4 bases outside the gene matches. The CDR3 loop spans 14 amino acids. For the CDR3, the DNA is TGTGCCAGCAGCGCCACAGGGGTTCAAGAGACCCAGTACTTC. It specifies CASSATGVQETQYF.

The V call is TRBV15, the J call TRBJ1-1; D is undetermined. This CDR3 comprises 13 residues. Germline CDR1 reads LNHNV; CDR2 reads YYDKDF (reference sequence). Trimming took 5 bases from V and 7 from J, leaving 14 bases between them. CDR3 DNA: TGTGCCACCAGCCAAGGGCGGGCACATGAAGCTTTCTTT. Its protein product is CATSQGRAHEAFF.

The rearrangement uses TRBV7-9 and TRBJ2-7; unclear D gene. V shed 3 bases and J shed 5 bases, with 5 bases lying between them. This CDR3 is built from 11 residues. Germline V gene data show CDR1 as SEHNR and CDR2 as FQNEAQ (reference sequence). The CDR3 DNA reads as TGTGCCAGCAGCTTTCGGGACGAGCAGTACTTC. It codes for CASSFRDEQYF.

This clone was seen only once. The chain uses TRBV11-2 and TRBJ2-1, with TRBD2 identical over 11 bases. Germline lookup yields CDR1 SGHAT and CDR2 FQNNGV. V lost 5 bases to trimming and J lost 6 bases; unmatched junction nucleotides: 6. CDR3 length: 15 amino acids. This CDR3 is CASSPALAGGNEQFF. The CDR3 coding sequence is TGTGCCAGCAGCCCCGCCCTAGCGGGAGGCAATGAGCAGTTCTTC.

V gene TRBV6-5 combines with J gene TRBJ2-1; D may be TRBD1 (7 bases). V lost 4 bases to trimming and J lost 9 bases, with 19 bases between them. Germline values: CDR1 MNHEY, CDR2 SVGAGI. The CDR3 contains 15 residues. CDR3 bases: TGTGCCAGCAGTTGGGGGACAGCCAGGCGGGGTGAGCAGTTCTTC. Residues: CASSWGTARRGEQFF.

The chain carries TRBV6-5 and TRBJ1-2, with no clear D. The V end was cut by 4 bases, the J end by 3 bases, with 9 bases between. The CDR3 has 13 residues. CDR1 is MNHEY, CDR2 SVGAGI, per germline. The CDR3 nucleotides are TGTGCCAGCAGTTCCTACAGTGACTATGGCTACACCTTC. Protein product: CASSSYSDYGYTF.

As regards this clone: This specimen includes other DNA sequences encoding the same CDR3. This sequence joins TRBV7-9 and TRBJ2-7; 8 nucleotides align to TRBD1. The CDR3 consists of 14 residues. Germline trimming cut 5 bases from V and 3 bases from J; bases unmatched to any gene: 6. The V gene's germline CDR1 is SEHNR and CDR2 FQNEAQ (reference sequence). For the CDR3, the DNA is TGTGCCAGCAGCCTAGGACAGGGCTACTACGAGCAGTACTTC. This codes for CASSLGQGYYEQYF.

A note on this clone: Other DNA sequences from this sample encode an identical CDR3 as well. The chain has TRBV29-1 and TRBJ2-7; 11 bases agree with TRBD1. Unmatched junction bases numbered 4, after V lost 6 bases and J lost 3 bases. CDR1 and CDR2 from the germline V gene are SQVTM and ANQGSEA. This CDR3 is built from 13 residues. DNA of the CDR3: TGCAGCGTCGTGGGACAGGGGGACTACGAGCAGTACTTC. Its translation is CSVVGQGDYEQYF.

J is TRBJ2-7 and V is TRBV19, with TRBD1 matching over 9 bases. Trimming removed 5 bases from V and 4 bases from J; junction bases left unmatched: 6. CDR3 length: 14 amino acids. From germline, CDR1 is LNHDA and CDR2 SQIVND (reference sequence). The DNA for the CDR3 is TGTGCCAGTAGTCACCGGGACAGGGTGTACGAGCAGTACTTC. This gives the protein CASSHRDRVYEQYF.

This clone appeared a few times. This chain connects TRBV2 to TRBJ1-4; possible D gene TRBD1, 6 bases. Trimming removed 8 bases from V and 1 base from J, with 11 bases in between. The germline gives CDR1 SNHLY, CDR2 FYNNEI. The CDR3 consists of 14 residues. CDR3: CASSVQGTNEKLFF. The CDR3 bases are TGTGCCAGCTCAGTACAGGGAACTAATGAAAAACTGTTTTTT.

The CDR3 bases are TGTGCCAGTAGTATACAGACAGGGACCTACGAGCAGTACTTC. It is translated as CASSIQTGTYEQYF. The chain carries TRBV19 and TRBJ2-7; TRBD1 aligns across 7 bases. There are 14 residues in the CDR3. V dropped 2 bases and J dropped 2; count of bases not matched to a gene: 3. Germline CDR1 reads LNHDA; CDR2 reads SQIVND (reference sequence). Full variable domain (missing parts from reference TRBV19 and TRBJ2-7): DGGITQSPKYLFRKEGQNVTLSCEQNLNHDAMYWYRQDPGQGLRLIYYSQIVNDFQKGDIAEGYSVSREKKESFPLTVTSAQKNPTAFYLCASSIQTGTYEQYFGPGTRLTVT.

To note about this clone: An end of the junction does not agree with germline; a read error may underlie this. The rearrangement links TRBV7-7 to TRBJ2-1; unclear D gene. Germline V gene data show CDR1 as SSHAT and CDR2 as FNYEAQ (reference sequence). The CDR3 runs to 16 residues. CDR3 region: CASSYGQDPSYNEQFF. CDR3 nucleotides: TGTGCTAGCAGCTATGGCCAGGACCCTTCCTACAATGAGCAGTTCTTC. Full variable domain (outside the CDR3, taken from reference TRBV7-7 and TRBJ2-1): GAGVSQSPRYKVTKRGQDVTLRCDPISSHATLYWYQQALGQGPEFLTYFNYEAQPDKSGLPSDRFSAERPEGSISTLTIQRTEQRDSAMYRCASSYGQDPSYNEQFFGPGTRLTVL.

The chain joins TRBV15 to TRBJ1-5; no definite D call. This CDR3 region has 14 residues. Looked up from germline, CDR1 is LNHNV and CDR2 is YYDKDF (reference sequence). Trimming removed 1 base from V and 8 bases from J, with 12 bases in between. The CDR3 loop is CATSRGLSGEPQHF. The CDR3 coding sequence is TGTGCCACCAGCAGAGGGCTCTCCGGGGAGCCCCAGCATTTT.

This clone was detected once. The chain recombines TRBV28 with TRBJ1-1, with TRBD1 identical over 9 bases. The CDR3 totals 13 residues. J was trimmed by 3 bases and V by 6 bases; bases with no gene match: 2. Germline-derived CDR1 and CDR2 are MDHEN and SYDVKM. The chain's CDR3 is CASRRQGDTEAFF. The CDR3, as DNA: TGTGCCAGCAGAAGACAGGGGGACACTGAAGCTTTCTTT.

This chain joins TRBV7-9 and TRBJ1-6; 9 bases agree with TRBD1. CDR1 is SEHNR and CDR2 is FQNEAQ in the germline V gene (reference sequence). V trimming: 4 bases; J trimming: 3 bases; junction bases outside the gene matches: 4. This CDR3 contains 16 residues. CDR3 loop: CASSSTGGGYNSPLHF. In DNA, the CDR3 is TGTGCCAGCAGCTCTACAGGGGGCGGCTATAATTCACCCCTCCACTTT.

The chain joins TRBV7-9 to TRBJ2-7; perhaps TRBD2 as D (6 bases). V was pared by 4 bases and J by 0 bases, with 10 bases between. The CDR3 covers 14 residues. CDR1 and CDR2 from the germline V gene are SEHNR and FQNEAQ (reference sequence). The CDR3 nucleotides are TGTGCCAGCAGCTGGGACTCCACCTCCTACGAGCAGTACTTC. Amino acid sequence: CASSWDSTSYEQYF.

V and J are TRBV5-1 and TRBJ2-1; D is ambiguous. The CDR3 runs to 15 residues. Germline V gene lookup returns CDR1 SGHRS and CDR2 YFSETQ. The V end was cut by 2 bases, the J end by 3 bases, with 12 bases between. This CDR3 is CASSFWVEDYNEQFF. The CDR3 DNA reads as TGCGCCAGCAGCTTTTGGGTCGAGGACTACAATGAGCAGTTCTTC.

The rearrangement joins TRBV9 to TRBJ2-2; possible D gene TRBD2, 7 bases. Germline loops: CDR1 SGDLS, CDR2 YYNGEE. V lost 0 bases, J lost 15 bases, and 15 bases lay in between. This CDR3 is built from 13 residues. The CDR3 DNA reads as TGTGCCAGCAGCGTAGGAACACAGGGAGGGATGTTTTTT. Its protein is CASSVGTQGGMFF.

The rearrangement joins TRBV7-9 to TRBJ1-1, with no clear D. The length of the CDR3 is 13 residues. CDR1 SEHNR and CDR2 FQNEAQ come from the germline V gene (reference sequence). Trimming removed 8 bases from V and 2 bases from J, with 12 bases in between. The CDR3 nucleotides are TGTGCCAGCTACGCGACGGCCAACACTGAAGCTTTCTTT. Amino acid sequence: CASYATANTEAFF.

The chain combines TRBV14 with TRBJ1-1; the match to TRBD1 covers 7 bases. The CDR3 has 13 residues. Germline trimming cut 10 bases from V and 4 bases from J; bases unmatched to any gene: 9. Germline V gives CDR1 SGHDN, CDR2 FVKESK. CDR3 protein: CATNQGGGTEAFF. The CDR3 DNA reads TGTGCCACCAACCAGGGGGGGGGCACTGAAGCTTTCTTT.

This chain connects TRBV6-5 to TRBJ2-5; D tentatively fits TRBD1 or TRBD2 (5 bases each). Germline CDR1 reads MNHEY; CDR2 reads SVGAGI. Trimming removed 4 bases at V and 4 bases at J, with 13 bases between. The CDR3 is made up of 14 amino acids. The CDR3 DNA reads as TGTGCCAGCAGTTCGCAGGGTGGAGGAGAGACCCAGTACTTC. Protein product: CASSSQGGGETQYF.

The chain joins TRBV7-9 to TRBJ1-1; 7 bases agree with TRBD1. V lost 5 bases to trimming and J lost 1 base; unmatched junction nucleotides: 10. The length of the CDR3 is 16 residues. Germline assignment: CDR1 SEHNR and CDR2 FQNEAQ (reference sequence). The CDR3 DNA is TGTGCCAGCAGCCCACCTGAGGGGGCCCCGAACACTGAAGCTTTCTTT. Its translation is CASSPPEGAPNTEAFF.

J is TRBJ2-3 and V is TRBV9; 10 bases align to TRBD2. Germline CDR1 SGDLS, CDR2 YYNGEE. CDR3 length: 18 residues. Germline trimming cut 2 bases from V and 2 bases from J; bases unmatched to any gene: 11. CDR3 nucleotides: TGTGCCAGCAGCGTCACCGATGCCGGGACTAGCGTCACAGATACGCAGTATTTT. Translated, it gives CASSVTDAGTSVTDTQYF.

This clone was detected once. The chain is built from TRBV6-5 and TRBJ1-1; TRBD1 is a possible D gene (6 bases). The CDR3 consists of 14 residues. V was clipped by 3 bases and J by 1 base, with 9 bases between them. Germline CDR1 is MNHEY and CDR2 is SVGAGI. In nucleotides, the CDR3 is TGTGCCAGCAGTTATCAACAGGGGAACACTGAAGCTTTCTTT. Translation gives CASSYQQGNTEAFF.